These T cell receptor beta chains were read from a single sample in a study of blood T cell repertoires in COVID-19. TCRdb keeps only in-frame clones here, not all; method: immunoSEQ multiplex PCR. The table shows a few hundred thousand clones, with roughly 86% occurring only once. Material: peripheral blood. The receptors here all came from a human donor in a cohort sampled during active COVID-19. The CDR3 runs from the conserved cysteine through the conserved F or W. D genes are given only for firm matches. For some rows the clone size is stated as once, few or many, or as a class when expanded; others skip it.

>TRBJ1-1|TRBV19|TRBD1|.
CASSIHRGETEAFF
TGTGCCAGTAGTATACACAGGGGGGAGACTGAAGCTTTCTTT
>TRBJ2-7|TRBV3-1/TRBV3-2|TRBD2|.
CASSRSGLAPVYEQYF
TGTGCCAGCAGCAGATCAGGACTAGCTCCGGTGTACGAGCAGTACTTC
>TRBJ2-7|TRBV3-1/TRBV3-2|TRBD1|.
CASSQGIWDRINYEQYF
TGTGCCAGCAGCCAAGGGATTTGGGACAGAATAAACTACGAGCAGTACTTC
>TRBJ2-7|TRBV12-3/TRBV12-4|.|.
CASSFGYEQYF
TGTGCCAGCAGTTTCGGTTACGAGCAGTACTTC
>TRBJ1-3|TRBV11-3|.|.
CASSPSGGVSGNTIYF
TGTGCCAGCAGCCCCAGTGGAGGGGTATCTGGAAACACCATATATTTT
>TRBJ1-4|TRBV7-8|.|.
CASRGRQGEKLFF
TGTGCCAGCAGGGGCCGTCAGGGTGAAAAACTGTTTTTT
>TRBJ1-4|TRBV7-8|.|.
CASTSDPVATNEKLFF
TGTGCCAGCACCTCAGATCCTGTTGCAACTAATGAAAAACTGTTTTTT
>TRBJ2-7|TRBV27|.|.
CASSLYGRDIYEQYF
TGTGCCAGCAGTTTATATGGCAGGGATATCTACGAGCAGTACTTC
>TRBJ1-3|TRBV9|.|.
CASSVAQVWTAGNTIYF
TGTGCCAGCAGCGTAGCTCAGGTGTGGACAGCCGGAAACACCATATATTTT
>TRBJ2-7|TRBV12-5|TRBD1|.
CASARDSPYEQYF
TGTGCTAGCGCTCGGGACAGCCCCTACGAGCAGTACTTC
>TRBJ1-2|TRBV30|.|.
CAWSVLQGYGYTF
TGTGCCTGGAGTGTACTACAGGGCTATGGCTACACCTTC
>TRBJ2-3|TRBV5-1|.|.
CASREGRGSTDTQYF
TGCGCCAGCAGAGAGGGCAGGGGAAGCACAGATACGCAGTATTTT
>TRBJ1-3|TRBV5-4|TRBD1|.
CASSQGASRSGNTIYF
TGTGCCAGCAGCCAGGGGGCTTCCCGCTCTGGAAACACCATATATTTT
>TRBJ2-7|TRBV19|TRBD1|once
CASSTYRGEQYF
TGTGCCAGTAGTACCTACAGGGGCGAGCAGTACTTC
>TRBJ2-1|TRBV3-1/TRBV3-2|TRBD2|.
CASSHLTSGRVNEQFF
TGTGCCAGCAGCCACCTGACTAGCGGGAGGGTCAATGAGCAGTTCTTC
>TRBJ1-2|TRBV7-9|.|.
CASIARDGYTF
TGTGCCAGCATAGCCCGGGATGGCTACACCTTC
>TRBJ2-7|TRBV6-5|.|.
CASSYVGSSYEQYF
TGTGCCAGCAGTTACGTTGGCAGCTCCTACGAGCAGTACTTC
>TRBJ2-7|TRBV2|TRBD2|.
CASRPSGYEQYF
TGTGCCAGCAGACCTAGCGGCTACGAGCAGTACTTC
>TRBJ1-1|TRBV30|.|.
CASVWDTQNTEAFF
TGTGCCTCGGTATGGGACACCCAAAACACTGAAGCTTTCTTT
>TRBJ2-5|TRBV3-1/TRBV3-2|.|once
CASSHVTSGQTQYF
TGTGCCAGCAGCCACGTCACCAGCGGGCAGACCCAGTACTTC
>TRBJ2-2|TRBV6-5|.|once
CASSYGRVGTGELFF
TGTGCCAGCAGTTACGGGCGGGTCGGTACCGGGGAGCTGTTTTTT
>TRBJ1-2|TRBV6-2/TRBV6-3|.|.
CASSSPRYVGVGYTF
TGTGCCAGCAGTAGCCCGCGGTATGTAGGAGTTGGCTACACCTTC
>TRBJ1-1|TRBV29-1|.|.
CSVARPSEAFF
TGCAGCGTTGCTAGACCCTCTGAAGCTTTCTTT
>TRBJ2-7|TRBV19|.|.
CASSLQGFYEQYF
TGTGCCAGTAGTCTTCAGGGTTTCTACGAGCAGTACTTC
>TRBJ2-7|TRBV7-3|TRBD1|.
CASSLGQGGEQYF
TGTGCCAGCAGCCTGGGACAGGGGGGCGAGCAGTACTTC
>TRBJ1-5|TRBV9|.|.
CASSASGVQPQHF
TGTGCCAGCAGCGCCTCAGGGGTGCAGCCCCAGCATTTT
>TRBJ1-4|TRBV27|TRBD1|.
CASSQGQGAYVEKLFF
TGTGCCAGCAGCCAGGGACAGGGAGCTTATGTTGAAAAACTGTTTTTT
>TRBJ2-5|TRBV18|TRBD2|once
CASLTSGTPETQYF
TGTGCCAGCTTAACCAGCGGGACGCCGGAGACCCAGTACTTC
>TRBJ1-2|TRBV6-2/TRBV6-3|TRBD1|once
CASSETGGMANYGYTF
TGTGCCAGCAGCGAGACAGGGGGAATGGCGAACTATGGCTACACCTTC
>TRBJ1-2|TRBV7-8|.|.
CASSLEQGDYGYTF
TGTGCCAGCAGCTTAGAGCAGGGTGACTATGGCTACACCTTC
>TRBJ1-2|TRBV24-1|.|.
CATSGRGSVNGYTF
TGTGCCACCAGTGGTCGAGGGAGCGTGAATGGCTACACCTTC
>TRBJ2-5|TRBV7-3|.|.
CASSSIGGSETQYF
TGTGCCAGCAGCTCCATCGGGGGAAGCGAGACCCAGTACTTC
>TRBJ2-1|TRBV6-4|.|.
CASSETYSSYNEQFF
TGTGCCAGCAGTGAAACATACAGCTCCTACAATGAGCAGTTCTTC
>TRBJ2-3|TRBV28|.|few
CASKPRQDTQYF
TGTGCCAGCAAGCCCAGACAAGATACGCAGTATTTT
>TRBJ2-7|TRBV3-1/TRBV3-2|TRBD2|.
CASSQAHRRAGKTYEQYF
TGTGCCAGCAGCCAAGCACACCGGAGAGCGGGGAAGACCTACGAGCAGTACTTC
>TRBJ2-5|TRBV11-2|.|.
CASSSGTARGETQYF
TGTGCCAGCAGCTCGGGGACAGCGCGGGGAGAGACCCAGTACTTC
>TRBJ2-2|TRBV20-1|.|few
CSASERVNTGELFF
TGCAGTGCTAGTGAGAGGGTTAACACCGGGGAGCTGTTTTTT
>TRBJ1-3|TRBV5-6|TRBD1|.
CASSSQGTGNTIYF
TGTGCCAGCAGCTCACAGGGGACTGGAAACACCATATATTTT
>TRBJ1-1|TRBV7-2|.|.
CASSEGVSSQAFF
TGTGCCAGCAGCGAGGGGGTATCTTCGCAAGCTTTCTTT
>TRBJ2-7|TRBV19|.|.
CASSTTGMSHYEQYF
TGTGCCAGTAGTACAACAGGGATGTCTCACTACGAGCAGTACTTC
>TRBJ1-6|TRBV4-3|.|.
CASSQELDSPLHF
TGCGCCAGCAGCCAAGAACTGGATTCACCCCTCCACTTT
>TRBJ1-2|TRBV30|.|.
CAWSSAPGGGYTF
TGTGCCTGGAGTTCAGCCCCAGGAGGTGGCTACACCTTC
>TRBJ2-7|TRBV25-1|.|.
CASRGLGVPYEQYF
TGTGCCAGCCGGGGGTTAGGCGTTCCCTACGAGCAGTACTTC
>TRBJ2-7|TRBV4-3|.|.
CASSQDREDYSYEQYF
TGCGCCAGCAGCCAAGATCGAGAGGATTACTCCTACGAGCAGTACTTC
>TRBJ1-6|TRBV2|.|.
CATGAGGELYNSPLHF
TGTGCCACCGGGGCTGGGGGCGAACTCTATAATTCACCCCTCCACTTT